These 9 T cell receptor beta chains were all obtained from the same sample, sequenced in a study of T cells after yellow fever vaccination (dated by TCRdb to the late 2010s). Library method: 5' RACE. For sequencing, an Illumina NovaSeq 6000 was employed. TCRdb reworked the public reads: Q25 trimming with fastp, MiXCR clone assembly, productive beta chains retained. Rows matching on CDR3 protein sequence are summarized as one entry with the most common DNA and genes. Present in this sample are a few hundred thousand distinct CDR3 sequences, roughly 4.3% of which were seen just once. Clones ranked in the top ten supply 20% to 25% of the sample. The sample's treatment or condition label, in plain terms: live attenuated yellow fever vaccine strain. The input for sequencing was PBMCs, taken 5 days after the yellow fever booster vaccination. All receptors derive from a man younger than 35 who received the YFV17D yellow fever vaccine.

This chain uses TRBV4-1 with TRBJ2-3; possible D gene TRBD2, 5 bases. Germline V CDR1 and CDR2: MGHRA, YSYEKL. The length of the CDR3 is 14 residues. Trimming pared 6 bases from V and 6 bases from J, leaving 16 bases between. CDR3 DNA: TGCGCCAGCAGTCGGGATATGGGAGTGGATACGCAGTATTTT. This codes for CASSRDMGVDTQYF.

The chain uses TRBV28 and TRBJ2-1; D perhaps matches TRBD1 (6 bases). This CDR3 spans 16 amino acids. Between the trimmed V and J ends, which lost 3 bases and 1 base, there was a span of 13 bases. The V gene's germline CDR1 is MDHEN and CDR2 SYDVKM. The CDR3 region has the DNA TGTGCCAGCAGTTTCGCACAGGGATTTTCCTACAATGAGCAGTTCTTC. Its protein product is CASSFAQGFSYNEQFF.

This clonotype was counted between two and nine times. The chain couples TRBV5-1 to TRBJ1-4; TRBD1 might be the D (6 bases). Germline loops: CDR1 SGHRS, CDR2 YFSETQ. The CDR3 has 14 amino acids. Trimming took 3 bases from V and 5 from J, leaving 11 bases between them. CDR3 coding DNA: TGCGCCAGCAGCTCCAGGGGAGGGAATGAAAAACTGTTTTTT. Translation: CASSSRGGNEKLFF. The entire variable domain, with the rest obtained from reference TRBV5-1 and TRBJ1-4, is as follows: KAGVTQTPRYLIKTRGQQVTLSCSPISGHRSVSWYQQTPGQGLQFLFEYFSETQRNKGNFPGRFSGRQFSNSRSEMNVSTLELGDSALYLCASSSRGGNEKLFFGSGTQLSVL.

The chain uses TRBV20-1 and TRBJ2-5, with TRBD2 as a possible D gene (6 bases). V was cut by 6 bases and J by 2 bases, with 10 bases left in between. CDR1 DFQATT and CDR2 SNEGSKA come from the germline V gene (reference sequence). This CDR3 has 12 amino acids. CDR3 amino acids: CSATGTQETQYF. The CDR3 coding sequence is TGCAGTGCCACCGGGACTCAAGAGACCCAGTACTTC.

The V call is TRBV5-1, the J call TRBJ2-5; 9 bases agree with TRBD2. Germline V gene data show CDR1 as SGHRS and CDR2 as YFSETQ. V dropped 0 bases and J dropped 5; count of bases not matched to a gene: 5. This CDR3 contains 15 residues. The CDR3 DNA is TGCGCCAGCAGCTTGGGGACTAGCGAGCGGGAGACCCAGTACTTC. Residues: CASSLGTSERETQYF. The full variable domain, rest sourced from reference TRBV5-1 and TRBJ2-5, is KAGVTQTPRYLIKTRGQQVTLSCSPISGHRSVSWYQQTPGQGLQFLFEYFSETQRNKGNFPGRFSGRQFSNSRSEMNVSTLELGDSALYLCASSLGTSERETQYFGPGTRLLVL.

This clonotype was picked up many times. This chain uses TRBV2 with TRBJ2-4; D is perhaps TRBD1 or TRBD2 (6 bases each). CDR3 length equals 14 residues. CDR1 SNHLY and CDR2 FYNNEI come from the germline V gene. Trimming removed 4 bases at V and 5 bases at J, with 12 bases between. The CDR3 DNA reads TGTGCCAGCAGTGTACGGGGGCAGGAAAACATTCAGTACTTC. It translates to CASSVRGQENIQYF.

This clonotype was observed at least ten times. The chain recombines TRBV12-3 or TRBV12-4 with TRBJ2-7; TRBD1 matches 8 bases. Unmatched junction bases numbered 11, after V lost 6 bases and J lost 4 bases. The CDR3 runs to 15 residues. The CDR3 nucleotides are TGTGCCAGCAGCCAACAGGGGGTATCTCGTTACGAGCAGTACTTC. It is translated as CASSQQGVSRYEQYF.

The chain employs TRBV11-1 and TRBJ2-2; 7 bases agree with TRBD1. The CDR3 loop spans 15 amino acids. Germline V gene sequence: CDR1 SGHAT, CDR2 FQDESV (reference sequence). The V segment lost 6 bases and the J segment 5 bases; nucleotides outside the gene matches: 9. In DNA form, the CDR3 reads TGTGCCAGCAGTCGGACAGGCAGTGTAACCGGGGAGCTGTTTTTT. Translation gives CASSRTGSVTGELFF.

This clonotype appeared a few times. The chain has TRBV7-2 and TRBJ2-5; TRBD1 is a possible D gene (6 bases). The CDR3 contains 14 residues. V was trimmed by 7 bases and J by 4 bases, leaving 16 bases between them. CDR1 is SGHTA and CDR2 is FQGNSA in the germline V gene. In nucleotides, the CDR3 is TGTGCCAGCACCCATGACAGGTGGCGAGAGACCCAGTACTTC. Protein product: CASTHDRWRETQYF.